The 22 T cell receptor beta chains listed next were all sequenced from one sample in a study of T cell responses to AZD1222 COVID-19 vaccine (dated by TCRdb to the early 2020s). Receptors were amplified or captured by the immunoSEQ multiplex PCR assay. TCRdb carries this immuneACCESS record with in-frame sequences only. Its versions omit some clonotypes, under half of them owing to an unresolved V gene in the studies checked, with the rest unexplained. Counted in this sample were approximately 190,000 clones; approximately 87% of them appeared once. The top ten clonotypes cover approximately 2.7% of the sample. The time point label corresponds to: baseline before first vaccination. This specimen's treatment or condition label, interpreted: meningococcal conjugate vaccine given as trial control. Here the sequenced sample was peripheral blood, taken on day 0 of MenACWY control vaccination. These receptors all stem from an adult in good health.

The chain joins TRBV28 to TRBJ1-4; D is unclear. V shed 6 bases and J shed 4 bases, with 12 bases lying between them. The CDR3 runs to 14 residues. In germline, CDR1 is MDHEN, CDR2 SYDVKM. The CDR3 loop is CASSHGRINEKLFF. CDR3 nucleotide sequence: TGTGCCAGCAGCCACGGACGGATTAATGAAAAACTGTTTTTT.

This chain uses TRBV10-3 with TRBJ1-3; 7 bases fit TRBD1. The CDR3 has 15 amino acids. Germline CDR1 reads ENHRY; CDR2 reads SYGVKD. V lost 5 bases to trimming and J lost 0 bases; unmatched junction nucleotides: 4. The CDR3 sequence is CAISTDRVSGNTIYF. DNA for the CDR3: TGTGCCATCAGTACCGACAGGGTCTCTGGAAACACCATATATTTT.

This chain links TRBV30 with TRBJ1-6; D is unresolved. CDR3 length equals 11 residues. The germline gives CDR1 GTSNPN, CDR2 SVGIG (reference sequence). V was clipped by 1 base and J by 16 bases, with 11 bases between them. CDR3 DNA: TGTGCCTGGAGTGCGGCAGAGTTACTCCACTTT. Translated: CAWSAAELLHF.

This clone appeared a few times. The CDR3: CASRTDSYEQYF. CDR3 in DNA: TGTGCCAGCAGAACAGACAGCTACGAGCAGTACTTC. The chain combines TRBV28 with TRBJ2-7; possible D gene TRBD1, 5 bases. Germline-derived CDR1 and CDR2 are MDHEN and SYDVKM. Trimming removed 6 bases from V and 3 bases from J, with 9 bases in between. The CDR3 sequence is 12 residues long.

Only a few counts were recorded for this clone. The chain employs TRBV7-9 and TRBJ1-3, with D unresolved. The germline V gene encodes CDR1 SEHNR and CDR2 FQNEAQ (reference sequence). Trimming took off 5 bases at V and 4 bases at J, with 6 bases between the two ends. The CDR3 contains 12 residues. The chain's CDR3 is CASSPAGNTIYF. As DNA, the CDR3 is TGTGCCAGCAGCCCCGCCGGAAACACCATATATTTT.

This chain joins TRBV30 and TRBJ2-3, with D hard to call. The V gene lost 1 base and the J gene lost 5 bases, with 10 bases spanning the gap. There are 13 residues in the CDR3. The germline CDR1 and CDR2 sequences are GTSNPN and SVGIG (reference sequence). CDR3 in amino acids: CAWSDLRRDTQYF. Here the CDR3 DNA reads TGTGCCTGGAGTGACCTGAGGCGAGATACGCAGTATTTT.

The chain recombines TRBV25-1 with TRBJ2-2; maybe TRBD2 (5 bases). This CDR3 region has 12 residues. Trimming shortened V by 10 bases and J by 3 bases, and 9 bases separated the two germline ends. Germline assignment: CDR1 MGHDK and CDR2 SYGVNS. The CDR3, as DNA: TGTGCCACCGGGGATTACACCGGGGAGCTGTTTTTT. It translates to CATGDYTGELFF.

This chain joins TRBV2 and TRBJ2-6; the match to TRBD1 covers 7 bases. V lost 3 bases, J lost 3 bases, and 5 bases stayed unmatched. The CDR3 is 16 residues long. CDR1 is SNHLY, CDR2 FYNNEI, per germline. The CDR3 nucleotides are TGTGCCAGCAGTGAGGGACAGTTTCGTGGGGCCAACGTCCTGACTTTC. Amino acid sequence: CASSEGQFRGANVLTF.

The chain carries TRBV19 and TRBJ1-2; D is uncertain. The CDR3 has 14 amino acids. V lost 1 base to trimming and J lost 5 bases, with 11 bases between them. Looked up from germline, CDR1 is LNHDA and CDR2 is SQIVND (reference sequence). This chain's CDR3 is CASSIADGRYGYTF. In DNA form, the CDR3 reads TGTGCCAGTAGTATAGCGGACGGACGATATGGCTACACCTTC.

V and J are TRBV5-4 and TRBJ1-2; 8 nucleotides align to TRBD1. The J segment lost 4 bases and the V segment lost 3 bases, leaving 8 bases of the junction unmatched. There are 15 residues in the CDR3. CDR1 is SGHNT, CDR2 YYREEE, per germline (reference sequence). Here the CDR3 DNA reads TGTGCCAGCAGCTCCCCCAGGGGGCAGAGCTATGGCTACACCTTC. As protein: CASSSPRGQSYGYTF.

The V gene is TRBV20-1, the J gene TRBJ2-5; D not certain. This CDR3 spans 11 amino acids. In germline, CDR1 is DFQATT, CDR2 SNEGSKA (reference sequence). The germline V and J ends were trimmed by 3 bases and 3 bases, with 5 bases remaining between them. In DNA form, the CDR3 reads TGCAGTGCTAGCTCTGAAGAGACCCAGTACTTC. Amino acids: CSASSEETQYF.

The J gene is TRBJ2-1, the V gene TRBV27, with D possibly matching TRBD1 (5 bases). Germline lookup yields CDR1 MNHEY and CDR2 SMNVEV (reference sequence). The CDR3 totals 15 residues. V was trimmed by 5 bases and J by 0 bases, leaving 11 bases between them. The CDR3 region is CASSLATVSYNEQFF. The CDR3 nucleotides read TGTGCCAGCAGTCTCGCGACAGTCTCCTACAATGAGCAGTTCTTC.

The chain employs TRBV7-9 and TRBJ2-7; tentatively, D is TRBD1 (5 bases). Germline V CDR1 and CDR2: SEHNR, FQNEAQ (reference sequence). The CDR3 sequence is 15 residues long. The V end lost 6 bases, the J end lost 5 bases, and 20 bases lay between the germline ends. CDR3 DNA sequence: TGTGCCAGCAGTTACGGCCGCCTTACAGGTAACGAGCAGTACTTC. Translation: CASSYGRLTGNEQYF.

The chain combines TRBV2 with TRBJ2-1; weak D call: TRBD2 (5 bases). Germline V lookup: CDR1 SNHLY, CDR2 FYNNEI. There are 14 residues in the CDR3. V was trimmed by 10 bases and J by 1 base, leaving 14 bases between them. The CDR3 here is CATLGSGSYNEQFF. The CDR3 bases are TGTGCCACCCTGGGGAGCGGTTCCTACAATGAGCAGTTCTTC.

A single count supports this clone. The chain uses TRBV18 and TRBJ2-1; D unresolved. Trimming took 6 bases from V and 3 from J, leaving 12 bases between them. The CDR3 is 14 amino acids. Germline CDR1 and CDR2: KGHSH and LQKENI. In DNA, the CDR3 is TGTGCCAGCTCCAAAGGAAACAGCTACAATGAGCAGTTCTTC. Its protein is CASSKGNSYNEQFF.

J is TRBJ2-7 and V is TRBV6-5; D ambiguous. The germline V and J ends were trimmed by 2 bases and 2 bases, with 7 bases remaining between them. CDR1 and CDR2 from the germline V gene are MNHEY and SVGAGI. This CDR3 comprises 13 residues. The DNA of the CDR3 is TGTGCCAGCAGTTACGGTCGTACCTACGAGCAGTACTTC. This encodes CASSYGRTYEQYF.

The chain uses TRBV7-6 and TRBJ2-7; D is uncertain. Germline CDR1 reads SGHVS; CDR2 reads FNYEAQ. The CDR3 has 14 residues. V lost 1 base and J 3 bases, leaving 10 bases between the germline ends. The CDR3 here is CASSLVRSHYEQYF. As DNA, the CDR3 is TGTGCCAGCAGCTTAGTCAGGTCACACTACGAGCAGTACTTC.

The CDR3 region is CASRPGLATDTQYF. The CDR3, as DNA: TGTGCCAGCAGACCGGGACTAGCAACAGATACGCAGTATTTT. The gene calls are TRBV6-5 and TRBJ2-3; 9 positions agree with TRBD2. The germline gives CDR1 MNHEY, CDR2 SVGAGI. The ends lost 6 bases at V and 3 bases at J; junction bases unmatched: 4. The CDR3 consists of 14 residues.

The chain links TRBV28 to TRBJ2-1; D is possibly TRBD2 (6 bases). V gave up 2 bases and J gave up 0 bases, with 8 bases separating them. Germline V gene lookup returns CDR1 MDHEN and CDR2 SYDVKM. This CDR3 is 15 amino acids long. The CDR3 DNA reads TGTGCCAGCAGTTTAGCGGGAAGCTCCTACAATGAGCAGTTCTTC. Translating gives CASSLAGSSYNEQFF.

The CDR3 DNA reads TGCGCCAGCAGCCAAGATGCGGGGCGGAACACCGGGGAGCTGTTTTTT. Amino acid sequence: CASSQDAGRNTGELFF. The rearrangement joins TRBV4-1 to TRBJ2-2; D might be TRBD2 (6 bases). Germline V gene data show CDR1 as MGHRA and CDR2 as YSYEKL. Trimming took off 0 bases at V and 1 base at J, with 9 bases between the two ends. This CDR3 comprises 16 residues.

The chain recombines TRBV29-1 with TRBJ1-1; the D gene is possibly TRBD1 (6 bases). The CDR3 spans 17 residues. CDR1 and CDR2 from the germline V gene are SQVTM and ANQGSEA. Trimming pared 0 bases from V and 0 bases from J, leaving 17 bases between. CDR3 nucleotides: TGCAGCGTTGAAGATTTCGGAGAGGGGGGCATGAACACTGAAGCTTTCTTT. Protein: CSVEDFGEGGMNTEAFF.

J is TRBJ2-3 and V is TRBV5-1, with 7 bases matching TRBD1. Germline values: CDR1 SGHRS, CDR2 YFSETQ. Germline trimming cut 6 bases from V and 2 bases from J; bases unmatched to any gene: 6. The CDR3 spans 14 residues. The CDR3, as DNA: TGCGCCAGCAAGGGGGCGGAGCTCACAGATACGCAGTATTTT. This codes for CASKGAELTDTQYF.